This record covers a single T cell receptor (beta chain). This record comes from a study of blood T cell repertoires in COVID-19. Study as a whole: PBMCs, B-cell-depleted T cells, or T cells provided the cDNA or gDNA that made up the material.

This CDR3 region has 18 residues. Losses at the gene ends were 4 bases for V and 3 bases for J; bases not matched to a gene: 10. The germline V gene has CDR1 SGDLS and CDR2 YYNGEE. In terms of age and location, participants ranged from roughly 18 to 89 years and lived in approximately 24 US areas. In assigning cohorts, the study relied on participant-reported clinical history. Authors' processing steps: Amplification with reference gene primers provided the estimates of nucleated cell counts. The method was immunoSEQ multiplex PCR; TCRdb's version includes in-frame clones alone and lacks a portion of them. Clone size and the V and J calls come from that table; the DNA yielded D and trimming. Here the sample spans about 230,000 clones, around 89% being singletons.

The sample taken for sequencing was PBMCs or T cells enriched from blood (not recorded which). V gene TRBV9 combines with J gene TRBJ2-1; 13 bases align to TRBD2. This clonotype was obtained from a woman in her thirties or forties with acute COVID-19. Written as DNA, the CDR3 is TGTGCCAGCAGCCCGTCAACTAGCGGGGGGGCTCGCTACAATGAGCAGTTCTTC. This sequence encodes CASSPSTSGGARYNEQFF.